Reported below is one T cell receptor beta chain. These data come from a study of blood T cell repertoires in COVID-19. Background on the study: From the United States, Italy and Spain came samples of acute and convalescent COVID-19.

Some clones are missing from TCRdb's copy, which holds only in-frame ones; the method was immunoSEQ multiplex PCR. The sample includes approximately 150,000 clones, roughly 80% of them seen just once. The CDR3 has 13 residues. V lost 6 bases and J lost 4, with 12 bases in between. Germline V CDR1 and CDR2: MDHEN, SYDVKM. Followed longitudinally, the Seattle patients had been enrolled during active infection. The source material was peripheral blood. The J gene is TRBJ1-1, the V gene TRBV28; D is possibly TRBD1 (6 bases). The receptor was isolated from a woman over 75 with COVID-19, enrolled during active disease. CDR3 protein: CASRQTGSTEAFF. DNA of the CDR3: TGTGCCAGCAGACAAACAGGGAGCACTGAAGCTTTCTTT.